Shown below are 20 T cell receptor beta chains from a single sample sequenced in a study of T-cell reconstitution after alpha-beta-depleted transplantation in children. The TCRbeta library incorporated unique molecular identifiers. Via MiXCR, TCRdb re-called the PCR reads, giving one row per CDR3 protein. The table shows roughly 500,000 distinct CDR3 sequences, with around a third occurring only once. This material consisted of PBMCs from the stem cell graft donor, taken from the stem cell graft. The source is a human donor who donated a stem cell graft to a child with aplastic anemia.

This chain's CDR3 is CASSPGWGALSQETQYF. The CDR3 nucleotides read TGTGCCAGCAGCCCCGGATGGGGGGCGCTATCCCAAGAGACCCAGTACTTC. The V and J genes are TRBV7-2 and TRBJ2-5; either TRBD1 or TRBD2 may fit D (6 bases each). The CDR3 length is 17 residues. Deletions cut 5 bases from V and 1 base from J, with 20 bases between. From germline, CDR1 is SGHTA and CDR2 FQGNSA.

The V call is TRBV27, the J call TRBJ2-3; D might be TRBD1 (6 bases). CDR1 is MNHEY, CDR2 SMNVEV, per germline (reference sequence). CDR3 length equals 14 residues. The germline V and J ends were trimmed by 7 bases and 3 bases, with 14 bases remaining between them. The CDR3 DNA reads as TGTGCCAGCACCCCGCACAGGGCTACAGATACGCAGTATTTT. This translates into CASTPHRATDTQYF.

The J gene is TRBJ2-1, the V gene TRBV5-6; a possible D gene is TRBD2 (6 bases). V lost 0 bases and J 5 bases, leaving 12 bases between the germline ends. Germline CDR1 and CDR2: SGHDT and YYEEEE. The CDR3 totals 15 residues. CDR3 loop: CASSLAREFDNEQFF. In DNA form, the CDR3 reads TGTGCCAGCAGCTTGGCCCGGGAGTTCGACAATGAGCAGTTCTTC.

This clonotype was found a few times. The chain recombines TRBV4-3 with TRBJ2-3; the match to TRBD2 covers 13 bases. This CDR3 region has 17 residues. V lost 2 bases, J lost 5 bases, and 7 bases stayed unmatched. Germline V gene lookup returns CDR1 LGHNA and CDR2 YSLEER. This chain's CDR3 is CASSQRGLAGVGDTQYF. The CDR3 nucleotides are TGCGCCAGCAGCCAACGCGGACTAGCGGGAGTAGGAGATACGCAGTATTTT.

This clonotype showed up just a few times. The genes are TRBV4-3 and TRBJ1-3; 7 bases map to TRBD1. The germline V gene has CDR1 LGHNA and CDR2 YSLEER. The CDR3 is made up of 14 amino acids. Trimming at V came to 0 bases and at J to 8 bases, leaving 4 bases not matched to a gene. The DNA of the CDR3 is TGCGCCAGCAGCCAAGATCAAGGGGGCGACACCATATATTTT. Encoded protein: CASSQDQGGDTIYF.

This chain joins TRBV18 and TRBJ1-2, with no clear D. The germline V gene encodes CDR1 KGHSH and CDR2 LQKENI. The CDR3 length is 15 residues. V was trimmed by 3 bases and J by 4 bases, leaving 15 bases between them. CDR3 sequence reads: CASSPGSGITYGYTF. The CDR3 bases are TGTGCCAGCTCACCCGGCAGCGGGATTACCTATGGCTACACCTTC. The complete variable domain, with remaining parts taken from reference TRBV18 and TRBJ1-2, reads NAGVMQNPRHLVRRRGQEARLRCSPMKGHSHVYWYRQLPEEGLKFMVYLQKENIIDESGMPKERFSAEFPKEGPSILRIQQVVRGDSAAYFCASSPGSGITYGYTFGSGTRLTVV.

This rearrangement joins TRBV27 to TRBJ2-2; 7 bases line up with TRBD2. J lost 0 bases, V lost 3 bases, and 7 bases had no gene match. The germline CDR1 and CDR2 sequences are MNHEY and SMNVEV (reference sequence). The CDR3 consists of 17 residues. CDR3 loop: CASSFGSGKANTGELFF. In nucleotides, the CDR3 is TGTGCCAGCAGTTTTGGAAGCGGGAAAGCGAACACCGGGGAGCTGTTTTTT.

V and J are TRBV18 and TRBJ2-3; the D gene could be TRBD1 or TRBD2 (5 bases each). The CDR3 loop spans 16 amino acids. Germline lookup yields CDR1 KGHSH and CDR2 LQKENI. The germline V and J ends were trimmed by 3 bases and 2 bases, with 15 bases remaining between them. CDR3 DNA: TGTGCCAGCTCACCGTTCACCGGGACCCACACAGATACGCAGTATTTT. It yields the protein CASSPFTGTHTDTQYF.

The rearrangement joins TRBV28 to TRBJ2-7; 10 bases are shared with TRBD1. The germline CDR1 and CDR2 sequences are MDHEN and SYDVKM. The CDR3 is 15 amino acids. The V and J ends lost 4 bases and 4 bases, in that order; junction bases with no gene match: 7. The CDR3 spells CASSSPGTGVYEQYF. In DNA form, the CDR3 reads TGTGCCAGCAGTTCCCCCGGGACAGGGGTGTACGAGCAGTACTTC.

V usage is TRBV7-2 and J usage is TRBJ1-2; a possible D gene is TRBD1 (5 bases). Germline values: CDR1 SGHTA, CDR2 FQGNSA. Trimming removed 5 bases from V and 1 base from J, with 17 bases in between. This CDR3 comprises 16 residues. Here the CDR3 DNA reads TGTGCCAGCAGCCCCGAGGCCCAGGGCCGTAACTATGGCTACACCTTC. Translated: CASSPEAQGRNYGYTF.

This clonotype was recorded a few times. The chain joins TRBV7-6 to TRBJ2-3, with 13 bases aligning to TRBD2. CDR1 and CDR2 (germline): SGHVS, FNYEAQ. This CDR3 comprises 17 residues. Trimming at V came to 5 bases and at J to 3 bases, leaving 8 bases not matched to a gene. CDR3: CASSRTGLAGNTDTQYF. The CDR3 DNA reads TGTGCCAGCAGCAGAACGGGACTAGCGGGGAATACAGATACGCAGTATTTT.

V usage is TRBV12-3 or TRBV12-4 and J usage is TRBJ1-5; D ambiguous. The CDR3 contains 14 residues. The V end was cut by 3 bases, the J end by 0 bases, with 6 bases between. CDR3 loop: CASSFMSSNQPQHF. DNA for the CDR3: TGTGCCAGCAGTTTTATGAGTAGCAATCAGCCCCAGCATTTT.

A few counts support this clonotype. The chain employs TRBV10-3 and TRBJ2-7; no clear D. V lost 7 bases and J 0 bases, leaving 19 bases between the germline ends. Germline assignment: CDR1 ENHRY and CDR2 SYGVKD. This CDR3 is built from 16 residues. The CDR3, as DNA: TGTGCCATCATAACCCCTAGTTACCCGAGCTCCTACGAGCAGTACGTC. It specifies CAIITPSYPSSYEQYV.

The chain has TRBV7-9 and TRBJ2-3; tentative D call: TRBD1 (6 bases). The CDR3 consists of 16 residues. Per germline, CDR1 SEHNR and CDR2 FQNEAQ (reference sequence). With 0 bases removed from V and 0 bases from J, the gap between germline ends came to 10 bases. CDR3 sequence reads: CASSLALQGSTDTQYF. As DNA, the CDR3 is TGTGCCAGCAGCTTAGCGCTGCAGGGGAGCACAGATACGCAGTATTTT.

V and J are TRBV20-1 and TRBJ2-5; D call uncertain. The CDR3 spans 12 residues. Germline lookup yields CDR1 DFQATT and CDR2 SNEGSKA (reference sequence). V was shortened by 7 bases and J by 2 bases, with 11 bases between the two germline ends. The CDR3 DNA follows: TGCAGTGATGGGAAATGGCAAGAGACCCAGTACTTC. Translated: CSDGKWQETQYF.

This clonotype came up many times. The chain's CDR3 is CASSLTAGGPTDTQYF. The CDR3 DNA reads as TGCGCCAGCAGCTTGACAGCGGGAGGTCCCACAGATACGCAGTATTTT. This chain links TRBV5-1 with TRBJ2-3, with 9 bases aligning to TRBD2. The CDR3 is made up of 16 amino acids. Germline V lookup: CDR1 SGHRS, CDR2 YFSETQ. J lost 2 bases, V lost 1 base, and 5 bases had no gene match.

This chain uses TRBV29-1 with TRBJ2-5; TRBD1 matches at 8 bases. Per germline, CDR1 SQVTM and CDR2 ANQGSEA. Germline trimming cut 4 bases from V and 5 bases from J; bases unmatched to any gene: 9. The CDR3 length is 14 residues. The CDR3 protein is CSVGETGVPETQYF. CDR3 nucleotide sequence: TGCAGCGTTGGGGAGACAGGGGTCCCGGAGACCCAGTACTTC.

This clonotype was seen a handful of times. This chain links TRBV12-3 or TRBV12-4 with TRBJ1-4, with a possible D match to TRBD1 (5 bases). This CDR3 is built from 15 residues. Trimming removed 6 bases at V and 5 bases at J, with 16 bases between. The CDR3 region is CASSIFDSLNEKLFF. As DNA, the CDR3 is TGTGCCAGCAGCATATTCGACAGTCTCAATGAAAAACTGTTTTTT.

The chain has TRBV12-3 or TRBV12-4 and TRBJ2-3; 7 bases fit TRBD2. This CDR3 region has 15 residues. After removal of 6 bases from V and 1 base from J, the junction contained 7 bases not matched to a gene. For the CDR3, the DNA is TGTGCCAGCAGCCAGCTAGCGGCGGGCACAGATACGCAGTATTTT. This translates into CASSQLAAGTDTQYF.

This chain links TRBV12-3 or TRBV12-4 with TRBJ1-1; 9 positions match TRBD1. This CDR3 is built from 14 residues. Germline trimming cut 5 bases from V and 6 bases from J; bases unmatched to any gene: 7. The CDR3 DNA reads TGTGCCAGCAGTCACGGGACAGGGTTACCTGAAGCTTTCTTT. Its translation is CASSHGTGLPEAFF.